This passage covers 21 T cell receptor beta chains from one sample sequenced in a study of CD8 T cells in ankylosing spondylitis. Overall study findings and caveats: Blood from ankylosing spondylitis patients appeared to carry a characteristic roughly eight-variant TCR beta motif.

TCRdb itself ran the 5' RACE reads through MiXCR, one entry per CDR3 protein. Here the sample spans more than 600,000 distinct CDR3 sequences, under 20% being singletons. No antigens are known for them. Input material: blood, either unsorted or a sorted T cell fraction (not recorded which). The receptors derive from a male donor with ankylosing spondylitis.

The chain uses TRBV3-1 and TRBJ2-3; TRBD1 aligns across 10 bases. The CDR3 length is 17 residues. Germline V gene sequence: CDR1 LGHDT, CDR2 YNNKEL (reference sequence). With 1 base clipped from V and 3 bases from J, the junction kept 7 bases outside the gene matches. CDR3 bases: TGTGCCAGCAGCCAAGGACGGGGACAGGGGAAAACAGATACGCAGTATTTT. Its protein is CASSQGRGQGKTDTQYF.

The V gene is TRBV2, the J gene TRBJ1-1, with D uncertain. This CDR3 comprises 14 residues. The germline gives CDR1 SNHLY, CDR2 FYNNEI. V lost 3 bases and J lost 4, with 12 bases in between. The CDR3 protein is CASSDRQSPTEAFF. The CDR3 DNA follows: TGTGCCAGCAGTGACCGGCAGAGCCCCACTGAAGCTTTCTTT.

This clonotype occurred a few times. The chain has TRBV4-1 and TRBJ1-2, with TRBD1 as a possible D gene (6 bases). Trimming pared 3 bases from V and 5 bases from J, leaving 13 bases between. The CDR3 has 14 residues. CDR1 and CDR2 (germline): MGHRA, YSYEKL. CDR3 in amino acids: CASSQVAGDYGYTF. CDR3 nucleotide sequence: TGCGCCAGCAGCCAGGTGGCAGGGGATTATGGCTACACCTTC.

The V and J genes are TRBV6-5 and TRBJ2-7, with TRBD1 identical over 9 bases. CDR1 and CDR2 (germline): MNHEY, SVGAGI. Germline trimming cut 4 bases from V and 3 bases from J; bases unmatched to any gene: 4. The CDR3 is 14 residues long. The CDR3 loop reads CASSFQTGGYEQYF. CDR3 in DNA: TGTGCCAGCAGTTTCCAGACAGGGGGCTACGAGCAGTACTTC.

This clonotype was seen a few times. The V call is TRBV5-1, the J call TRBJ2-1; D not resolved. Per germline, CDR1 SGHRS and CDR2 YFSETQ. V was trimmed by 0 bases and J by 3 bases, leaving 10 bases between them. The CDR3 length is 15 residues. CDR3 loop: CASSLEEFGYNEQFF. Written as DNA, the CDR3 is TGCGCCAGCAGCTTGGAGGAGTTTGGCTACAATGAGCAGTTCTTC.

This clonotype has a count of ten or more. V and J are TRBV12-3 or TRBV12-4 and TRBJ2-7; D is ambiguous. This CDR3 is 14 amino acids long. With 5 bases removed from V and 1 base from J, the gap between germline ends came to 12 bases. As DNA, the CDR3 is TGTGCCAGCAGTCTCGGACCGATATCCTACGAGCAGTACTTC. Its protein product is CASSLGPISYEQYF.

The chain is built from TRBV5-1 and TRBJ2-2; 9 bases are shared with TRBD1. The V gene end was trimmed by 3 bases and the J gene end by 7 bases; junction bases not matched to a gene: 7. This CDR3 comprises 15 residues. Germline V CDR1 and CDR2: SGHRS, YFSETQ. The CDR3, as DNA: TGCGCCAGCAGCTACGGGACAGGGAGCGTCGGGGAGCTGTTTTTT. The encoded protein is CASSYGTGSVGELFF.

The rearrangement links TRBV7-8 to TRBJ2-1; D is undetermined. The CDR3 has 14 amino acids. Germline V CDR1 and CDR2: SGHVS, FQNEAQ. V was trimmed by 4 bases and J by 5 bases, leaving 12 bases between them. The CDR3 region has the DNA TGTGCCAGCAGCTCGCAAATGGGAAACAATGAGCAGTTCTTC. It encodes CASSSQMGNNEQFF.

This clonotype was counted only a few times. The chain has TRBV5-1 and TRBJ2-7, with 8 bases fitting TRBD2. Germline CDR1 SGHRS, CDR2 YFSETQ. Trimming took 5 bases from V and 1 from J; bases not matched to a gene: 8. The CDR3 extends over 15 amino acids. CDR3 protein: CASSFVSGGSYEQYF. CDR3 sequence (DNA): TGCGCCAGCAGTTTCGTCAGCGGGGGATCCTACGAGCAGTACTTC.

This clonotype was detected a few times. The rearrangement uses TRBV25-1 and TRBJ2-3, with 7 bases that match TRBD2. CDR1 is MGHDK and CDR2 is SYGVNS in the germline V gene. The CDR3 is 15 amino acids. J lost 4 bases, V lost 6 bases, and 10 bases had no gene match. CDR3: CASSPQRGGSDTQYF. The CDR3 DNA reads TGTGCCAGCAGCCCTCAGCGGGGTGGGTCAGATACGCAGTATTTT.

The CDR3 spells CASSPSQGMNTEAFF. The CDR3 DNA sequence: TGTGCCAGCAGCCCGTCACAGGGGATGAACACTGAAGCTTTCTTT. The chain combines TRBV11-2 with TRBJ1-1; 7 bases agree with TRBD1. Germline trimming cut 5 bases from V and 0 bases from J; bases unmatched to any gene: 6. The CDR3 has 15 residues. Per germline, CDR1 SGHAT and CDR2 FQNNGV. The whole variable domain, remainder taken from reference TRBV11-2 and TRBJ1-1, is EAGVAQSPRYKIIEKRQSVAFWCNPISGHATLYWYQQILGQGPKLLIQFQNNGVVDDSQLPKDRFSAERLKGVDSTLKIQPAKLEDSAVYLCASSPSQGMNTEAFFGQGTRLTVV.

This sequence joins TRBV5-1 and TRBJ2-1; the D gene is possibly TRBD2 (6 bases). CDR3 length: 14 residues. V gave up 4 bases and J gave up 7 bases, with 15 bases separating them. CDR1 and CDR2 (germline): SGHRS, YFSETQ. In DNA, the CDR3 is TGCGCCAGCAGCCCCCCTAGCGATTTGAATGAGCAGTTCTTC. Translating it yields CASSPPSDLNEQFF.

The chain carries TRBV5-4 and TRBJ2-3; D gene ambiguous. From germline, CDR1 is SGHNT and CDR2 YYREEE (reference sequence). CDR3 size: 13 residues. The CDR3 bases are TGTGCGATGAAGGCTCCCAACACAGATACGCAGTATTTT. It translates to CAMKAPNTDTQYF.

The chain joins TRBV11-2 to TRBJ1-6; possible D gene TRBD1, 6 bases. In germline, CDR1 is SGHAT, CDR2 FQNNGV. There are 13 residues in the CDR3. V was clipped by 3 bases and J by 8 bases, with 8 bases between them. As DNA, the CDR3 is TGTGCCAGCAGCTTTAACAGGGATTCACCCCTCCACTTT. It codes for CASSFNRDSPLHF.

In this sample, this clonotype turned up a few times. This chain links TRBV12-3 or TRBV12-4 with TRBJ1-4; 8 nucleotides agree with TRBD1. V gave up 4 bases and J gave up 8 bases; unmatched junction bases: 6. The CDR3 runs to 14 residues. CDR3 region: CASSSGQGWEKLFF. CDR3 in DNA: TGTGCCAGCAGTTCAGGACAGGGTTGGGAAAAACTGTTTTTT.

This clonotype has just a few counts. V usage is TRBV12-3 or TRBV12-4 and J usage is TRBJ2-2; D is uncertain. The V end was cut by 10 bases, the J end by 4 bases, with 19 bases between. CDR3 length: 15 amino acids. CDR3 DNA sequence: TGTGCCACCCCCGGTCCCAGAGTGATCACCGGGGAGCTGTTTTTT. Protein: CATPGPRVITGELFF.

The V and J genes are TRBV29-1 and TRBJ1-1; D is undetermined. The germline V gene encodes CDR1 SQVTM and CDR2 ANQGSEA. The V end was cut by 6 bases, the J end by 2 bases, with 16 bases between. The length of the CDR3 is 14 residues. For the CDR3, the DNA is TGCAGCGTCTCCGGGATAGGGCCCAACACTGAAGCTTTCTTT. Amino acids: CSVSGIGPNTEAFF.

This chain's CDR3 is CASSYLEDRYYNQPQHF. DNA for the CDR3: TGTGCCAGCAGCTACCTTGAGGACAGATATTACAATCAGCCCCAGCATTTT. This chain uses TRBV6-2 or TRBV6-3 with TRBJ1-5; D is possibly TRBD1 (6 bases). Germline V gene sequence: CDR1 MNHEY, CDR2 SVGEGT. The V end lost 6 bases, the J end lost 3 bases, and 21 bases lay between the germline ends. CDR3 size: 17 residues.

This sequence joins TRBV3-1 and TRBJ2-4; TRBD2 aligns across 8 bases. The CDR3 consists of 12 residues. V shed 8 bases and J 5 bases; nucleotides not matched to a gene: 2. Germline CDR1 reads LGHDT; CDR2 reads YNNKEL (reference sequence). CDR3 amino acids: CASGTRENIQYF. CDR3 nucleotide sequence: TGTGCCAGCGGGACTAGGGAAAACATTCAGTACTTC.

V usage is TRBV12-3 or TRBV12-4 and J usage is TRBJ1-5; 8 bases line up with TRBD1. This CDR3 is built from 17 residues. V lost 7 bases to trimming and J lost 4 bases; unmatched junction nucleotides: 15. CDR3 nucleotide sequence: TGTGCCAGCACCACTTGGACAGGGCCTTCGAATAATCAGCCCCAGCATTTT. Its protein is CASTTWTGPSNNQPQHF.

The chain joins TRBV20-1 to TRBJ2-7; D might be TRBD1 or TRBD2, each matching 5 bases. Germline V lookup: CDR1 DFQATT, CDR2 SNEGSKA (reference sequence). CDR3 length: 13 amino acids. V shed 0 bases and J shed 6 bases, with 12 bases lying between them. The CDR3 protein is CSARDPSGAEQYF. CDR3 DNA: TGCAGTGCTAGAGATCCGTCCGGGGCCGAGCAGTACTTC.